Here is one TCR beta chain with its context. Its antigen is as yet unknown. V shed 0 bases and J 3 bases; nucleotides not matched to a gene: 1. The CDR3 has 16 residues. CDR1 is SGHKS, CDR2 YYEKEE, per germline (reference sequence). These data originate in a study of graft-versus-host responses after intestinal transplantation. Study-wide background: The transplants performed in recipients were multivisceral, liver-intestinal, or isolated intestinal. After anti-thymocyte globulin induction, recipients took tacrolimus and steroids for around three years.

Points from the study as a whole: Early post-transplant HvG declines were associated with peak circulating GvH clone levels. GvH clonotypes were identified within recipient marrow, with a subset emerging first in ileum or blood.

This table comes from immunoSEQ multiplex PCR, and its TCRdb copy is limited to in-frame clones, with some not included. Among about 97,000 clones listed, about 93% were seen once. The chain recombines TRBV5-5 with TRBJ2-2; TRBD2 matches at 11 bases. The sample here was PBMCs, taken roughly 68 weeks after intestinal transplant. This TCR came from a human patient who received an intestinal transplant, so some T cells may come from the graft donor. The CDR3 sequence is CASSLASGGYTGELFF. In nucleotides, the CDR3 is TGTGCCAGCAGCTTGGCTAGCGGGGGGTACACCGGGGAGCTGTTTTTT.